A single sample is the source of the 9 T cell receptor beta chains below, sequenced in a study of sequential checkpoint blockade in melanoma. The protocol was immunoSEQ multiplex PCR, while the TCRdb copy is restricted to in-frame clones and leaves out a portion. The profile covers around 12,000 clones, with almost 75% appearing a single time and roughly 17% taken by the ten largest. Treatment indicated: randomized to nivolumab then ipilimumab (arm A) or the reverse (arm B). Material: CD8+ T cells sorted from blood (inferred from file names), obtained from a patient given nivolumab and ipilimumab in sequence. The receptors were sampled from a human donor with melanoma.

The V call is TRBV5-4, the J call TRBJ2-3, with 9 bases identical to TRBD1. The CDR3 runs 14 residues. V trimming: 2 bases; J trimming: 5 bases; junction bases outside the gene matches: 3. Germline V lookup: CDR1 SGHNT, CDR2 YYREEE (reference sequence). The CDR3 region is CASSFGTGIDTQYF. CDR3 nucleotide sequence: TGTGCCAGCAGCTTCGGGACAGGGATAGATACGCAGTATTTT.

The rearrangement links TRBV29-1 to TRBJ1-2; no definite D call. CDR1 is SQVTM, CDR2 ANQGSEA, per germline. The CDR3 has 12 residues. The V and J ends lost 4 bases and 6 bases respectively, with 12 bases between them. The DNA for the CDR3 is TGCAGCGTTGTCCATGGCGGTGATGGCTACACCTTC. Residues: CSVVHGGDGYTF. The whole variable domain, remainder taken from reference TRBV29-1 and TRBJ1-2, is SAVISQKPSRDICQRGTSLTIQCQVDSQVTMMFWYRQQPGQSLTLIATANQGSEATYESGFVIDKFPISRPNLTFSTLTVSNMSPEDSSIYLCSVVHGGDGYTFGSGTRLTVV.

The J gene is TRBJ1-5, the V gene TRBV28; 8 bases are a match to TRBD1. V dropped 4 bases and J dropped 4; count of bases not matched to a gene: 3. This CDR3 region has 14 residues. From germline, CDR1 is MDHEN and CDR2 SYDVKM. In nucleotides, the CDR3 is TGTGCCAGCAGTTCGCGACAGGGGAATCAGCCCCAGCATTTT. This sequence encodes CASSSRQGNQPQHF.

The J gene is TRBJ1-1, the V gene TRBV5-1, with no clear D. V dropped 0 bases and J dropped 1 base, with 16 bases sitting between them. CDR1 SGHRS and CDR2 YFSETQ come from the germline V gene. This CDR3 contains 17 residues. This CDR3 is CASSLGTARYKNTEAFF. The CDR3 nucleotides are TGCGCCAGCAGCTTGGGAACCGCACGATACAAGAACACTGAAGCTTTCTTT.

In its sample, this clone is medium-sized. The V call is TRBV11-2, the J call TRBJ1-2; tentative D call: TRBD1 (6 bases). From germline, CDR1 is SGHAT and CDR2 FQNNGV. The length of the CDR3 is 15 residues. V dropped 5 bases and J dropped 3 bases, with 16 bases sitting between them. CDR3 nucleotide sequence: TGTGCCAGCAGCCCCGTCGGGGGGCGCGACTATGGCTACACCTTC. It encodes CASSPVGGRDYGYTF.

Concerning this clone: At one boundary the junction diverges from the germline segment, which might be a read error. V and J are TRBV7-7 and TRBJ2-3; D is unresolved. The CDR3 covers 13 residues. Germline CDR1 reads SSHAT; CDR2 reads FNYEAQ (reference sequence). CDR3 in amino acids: CASSLAPTDTQYF. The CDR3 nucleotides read TGTGCTAGCAGCTTAGCCCCTACAGATACGCAGTATTTT.

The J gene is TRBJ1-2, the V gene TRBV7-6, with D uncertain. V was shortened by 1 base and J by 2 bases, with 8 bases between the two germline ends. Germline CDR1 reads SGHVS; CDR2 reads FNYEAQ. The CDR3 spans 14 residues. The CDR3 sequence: CASSLDFENYGYTF. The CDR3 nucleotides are TGTGCCAGCAGCTTAGACTTTGAAAACTATGGCTACACCTTC.

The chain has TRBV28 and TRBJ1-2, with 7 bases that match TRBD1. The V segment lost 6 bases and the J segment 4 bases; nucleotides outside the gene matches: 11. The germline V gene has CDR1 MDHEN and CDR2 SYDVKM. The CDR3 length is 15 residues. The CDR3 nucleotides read TGTGCCAGCAGCCACAGCGGACAGGAGGTCTATGGCTACACCTTC. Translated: CASSHSGQEVYGYTF.

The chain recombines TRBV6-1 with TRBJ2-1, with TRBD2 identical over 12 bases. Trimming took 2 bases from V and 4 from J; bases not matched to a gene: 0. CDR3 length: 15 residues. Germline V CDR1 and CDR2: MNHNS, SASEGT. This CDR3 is CASSELAGGYNEQFF. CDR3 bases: TGTGCCAGCAGTGAACTAGCGGGGGGGTACAATGAGCAGTTCTTC.